This paragraph covers one T cell receptor (beta chain) sequence. The time point denotes: newly diagnosed GD, antithyroid drugs for less than 3 months. From RNA extracted from PBMCs, the TCR library was made. The data originate from a study of regulatory T cells in long-lasting Graves disease. Libraries of TCR beta came from iRepertoire HTBI primers plus Arm-PCR of CDR3 regions. TCRdb independently ran MiXCR on the multiplex PCR reads; one entry per CDR3 protein. The sample shows just over 600,000 distinct CDR3 sequences, 15% to 20% of them seen only once. These data also formed part of another study, on T cells in Graves' hyperthyroidism and ophthalmopathy. That source notes: In patients aged 18 to 65, hyperthyroidism was newly diagnosed, with duration under 2 months.

Sequenced material: peripheral blood mononuclear cells (PBMCs), taken at new diagnosis, from a patient treated with antithyroid drugs. This clonotype was sampled from a woman aged 25 to 39 with Graves disease.

CDR3 coding DNA: TGTGCCAGCAGTGGACTCAGGAGGAGCACAGATACGCAGTATTTT. Protein: CASSGLRRSTDTQYF. This chain joins TRBV28 and TRBJ2-3, with D maybe TRBD2 (5 bases). The V gene lost 5 bases and the J gene lost 0 bases, with 12 bases spanning the gap. This CDR3 has 15 amino acids. Germline V lookup: CDR1 MDHEN, CDR2 SYDVKM.